This note documents a single T cell receptor beta chain sequence. PCR employed 60 Vbeta and 13 Jbeta primers. Produced via immunoSEQ multiplex PCR; TCRdb's table is partial and in-frame only. This table holds about 200,000 clones. The sample belongs to a study of cytomegalovirus exposure and HLA in healthy donors. J gave up 3 bases and V 5 bases, and 10 bases lay outside the gene matches. The germline gives CDR1 SGHTA, CDR2 FQGNSA. This CDR3 spans 17 amino acids. The clonotype comes from a man under 40 in good health and CMV-seronegative. V gene TRBV7-2 combines with J gene TRBJ2-2; 9 nucleotides match TRBD2. The material sequenced was PBMCs. CDR3 protein: CASSGWAGGPHTGELFF. CDR3 nucleotide sequence: TGTGCCAGCAGCGGCTGGGCGGGAGGGCCGCACACCGGGGAGCTGTTTTTT.